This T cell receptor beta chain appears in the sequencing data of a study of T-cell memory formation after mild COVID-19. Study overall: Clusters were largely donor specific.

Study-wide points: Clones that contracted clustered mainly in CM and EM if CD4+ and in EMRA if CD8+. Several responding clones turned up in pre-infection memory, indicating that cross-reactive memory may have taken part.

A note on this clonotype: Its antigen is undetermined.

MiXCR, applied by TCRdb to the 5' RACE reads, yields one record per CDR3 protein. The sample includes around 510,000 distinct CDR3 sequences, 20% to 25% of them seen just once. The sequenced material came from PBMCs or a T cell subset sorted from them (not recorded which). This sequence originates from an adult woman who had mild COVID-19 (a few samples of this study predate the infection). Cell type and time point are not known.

The CDR3 DNA reads TGTGCCATCAGTGGACTCCTAGGGACAGCGTACAATGAGCAGTTCTTC. Protein sequence: CAISGLLGTAYNEQFF. This chain joins TRBV10-3 and TRBJ2-1, with 7 positions matching TRBD1. V trimming: 4 bases; J trimming: 4 bases; junction bases outside the gene matches: 10. Germline V gives CDR1 ENHRY, CDR2 SYGVKD. CDR3 size: 16 residues.